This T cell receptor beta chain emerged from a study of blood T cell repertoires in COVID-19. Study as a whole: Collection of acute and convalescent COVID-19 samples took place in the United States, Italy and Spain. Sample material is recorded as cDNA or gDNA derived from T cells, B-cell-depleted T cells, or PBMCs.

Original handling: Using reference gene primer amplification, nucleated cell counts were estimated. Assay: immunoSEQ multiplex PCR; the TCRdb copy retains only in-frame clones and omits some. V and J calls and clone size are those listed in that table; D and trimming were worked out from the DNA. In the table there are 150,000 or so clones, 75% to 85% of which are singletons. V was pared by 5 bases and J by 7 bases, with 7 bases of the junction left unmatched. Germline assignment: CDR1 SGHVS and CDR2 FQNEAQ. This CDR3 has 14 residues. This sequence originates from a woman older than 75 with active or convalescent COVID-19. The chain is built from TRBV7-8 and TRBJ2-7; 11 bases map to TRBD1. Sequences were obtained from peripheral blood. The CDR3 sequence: CASSEWDRGNEQYF. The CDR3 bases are TGTGCCAGCAGCGAATGGGACAGGGGGAATGAGCAGTACTTC.